A selection of T cell receptor beta chains follows, all from one sample in a study of T cell repertoires in cytomegalovirus infection. Via MiXCR, TCRdb re-called the reads, giving one row per CDR3 protein. The sample has 250,000 or so distinct CDR3 sequences, approximately 9% seen once. Sequencing was performed on PBMCs. The receptors were gathered from a human donor in good health (CMV status not recorded). Some clones in this sample may be carry-over from other donors' samples. Each CDR3 is given with its conserved first and last residue. Each record gives: clone size, CDR3 length, J gene, V gene, CDR3 protein. Size is omitted from some rows. Given values are once, few, many or a class for expanded clones.

size: .; length: 14; J: TRBJ2-1; V: TRBV7-2; CDR3: CASSLRLADSEQFF
size: many; length: 13; J: TRBJ2-1; V: TRBV6-1; CDR3: CASSGLGYNEQFF
size: many; length: 18; J: TRBJ2-2; V: TRBV10-3; CDR3: CAISETSIGTDNTGELFF
size: .; length: 14; J: TRBJ2-7; V: TRBV10-3; CDR3: CALKASRGSHEQYF
size: many; length: 15; J: TRBJ2-3; V: TRBV20-1; CDR3: CSAGGLAGGTDTQYF
size: many; length: 14; J: TRBJ1-4; V: TRBV3-1; CDR3: CASSQGATNEKLFF
size: many; length: 15; J: TRBJ2-7; V: TRBV7-2; CDR3: CASSLDSGGAAEQYF
size: few; length: 15; J: TRBJ1-1; V: TRBV28; CDR3: CASSELRGAGTEAFF
size: .; length: 11; J: TRBJ2-1; V: TRBV7-2; CDR3: CASSGHNEQFF
size: few; length: 15; J: TRBJ1-1; V: TRBV20-1; CDR3: CSARPAQGKNTEAFF
size: many; length: 14; J: TRBJ1-2; V: TRBV7-9; CDR3: CASSSHGQAHGYTF
size: .; length: 16; J: TRBJ2-1; V: TRBV7-2; CDR3: CASSTLAANSYNEQFF
size: .; length: 14; J: TRBJ2-7; V: TRBV29-1; CDR3: CSAGTGGNSYEQYF
size: .; length: 12; J: TRBJ2-5; V: TRBV7-2; CDR3: CASSPDTETQYF
size: many; length: 15; J: TRBJ2-7; V: TRBV7-2; CDR3: CASSLGGGFSYEQYF
size: many; length: 13; J: TRBJ1-1; V: TRBV7-2; CDR3: CASSSNWGTEAFF
size: many; length: 14; J: TRBJ1-2; V: TRBV28; CDR3: CASTPGQTNYGYTF
size: .; length: 14; J: TRBJ1-4; V: TRBV19; CDR3: CASSRRGPAEKLFF
size: many; length: 13; J: TRBJ2-5; V: TRBV7-2; CDR3: CASSLVGKETQYF
size: many; length: 17; J: TRBJ2-2; V: TRBV6-2/TRBV6-3; CDR3: CASSPWTSGRSTGELFF
size: many; length: 12; J: TRBJ2-2; V: TRBV7-3; CDR3: CASSLPGGELFF
size: .; length: 14; J: TRBJ1-1; V: TRBV5-6; CDR3: CASRKQGRGAEAFF
size: many; length: 13; J: TRBJ1-1; V: TRBV7-2; CDR3: CASSLRRGTEAFF
size: .; length: 16; J: TRBJ2-2; V: TRBV7-9; CDR3: CASRFAGTGNTGELFF
size: .; length: 15; J: TRBJ2-7; V: TRBV18; CDR3: CASSHPGTGAYEQYF
size: few; length: 14; J: TRBJ2-2; V: TRBV20-1; CDR3: CSVPGQALGGELFF
size: many; length: 18; J: TRBJ2-7; V: TRBV6-2/TRBV6-3; CDR3: CASSYSTFLAGASHEQYF
size: many; length: 14; J: TRBJ1-2; V: TRBV7-2; CDR3: CASSPKPGQGGYTF
size: .; length: 17; J: TRBJ2-7; V: TRBV6-2/TRBV6-3; CDR3: CASSYSSSNVVSYEQYF
size: many; length: 16; J: TRBJ1-5; V: TRBV7-8; CDR3: CASSALRQGGSQPQHF
size: many; length: 11; J: TRBJ2-7; V: TRBV7-2; CDR3: CASSRFSEQYF
size: .; length: 12; J: TRBJ1-2; V: TRBV6-2/TRBV6-3; CDR3: CASRLGGVGYTF
size: many; length: 14; J: TRBJ2-2; V: TRBV29-1; CDR3: CSVEDQGNTGELFF
size: many; length: 13; J: TRBJ2-7; V: TRBV29-1; CDR3: CSVEQGAPYEQYF
size: .; length: 17; J: TRBJ1-5; V: TRBV6-6; CDR3: CASSAPAGTGGNQPQHF
size: few; length: 18; J: TRBJ2-6; V: TRBV6-2/TRBV6-3; CDR3: CASSYARGTLTGANVLTF
size: .; length: 13; J: TRBJ2-1; V: TRBV12-3/TRBV12-4; CDR3: CASMRTSIDEQFF
size: many; length: 15; J: TRBJ2-5; V: TRBV20-1; CDR3: CSAPIPGLNQETQYF
size: many; length: 13; J: TRBJ2-7; V: TRBV7-2; CDR3: CASSLQKSYEQYF
size: many; length: 13; J: TRBJ1-1; V: TRBV7-2; CDR3: CASRQQGWTEAFF
size: .; length: 18; J: TRBJ1-4; V: TRBV4-1; CDR3: CASSQGLRDRDYNEKLFF
size: many; length: 17; J: TRBJ2-1; V: TRBV20-1; CDR3: CSARGETSGRTYNEQFF
size: .; length: 16; J: TRBJ1-2; V: TRBV18; CDR3: CASSFSRAGTSFGYTF
size: many; length: 13; J: TRBJ1-2; V: TRBV19; CDR3: CASSIELDTGYTF
size: many; length: 17; J: TRBJ1-6; V: TRBV7-2; CDR3: CASSTGTGSSYNSPLHF
size: many; length: 14; J: TRBJ1-5; V: TRBV7-2; CDR3: CASSLTGGEQPQHF
size: many; length: 15; J: TRBJ1-6; V: TRBV18; CDR3: CASSRAGPYNSPLHF
size: many; length: 12; J: TRBJ1-4; V: TRBV29-1; CDR3: CSVEDKPGQSVF
size: many; length: 13; J: TRBJ2-1; V: TRBV7-2; CDR3: CASSPFAGAQQFF
size: few; length: 12; J: TRBJ2-1; V: TRBV20-1; CDR3: CSAFGANNEQFF
size: .; length: 15; J: TRBJ2-2; V: TRBV7-2; CDR3: CASSWRQGATGELFF
size: .; length: 15; J: TRBJ2-4; V: TRBV12-3/TRBV12-4; CDR3: CASSPGVLAKNIQYF
size: many; length: 15; J: TRBJ1-1; V: TRBV7-2; CDR3: CASSPIPGVGTEAFF
size: many; length: 16; J: TRBJ2-5; V: TRBV7-8; CDR3: CASSLEVTGLSGTQYF
size: many; length: 14; J: TRBJ2-7; V: TRBV7-2; CDR3: CASSASGTVYEQYF
size: many; length: 15; J: TRBJ2-7; V: TRBV7-2; CDR3: CASSLQGSGRYEQYF
size: many; length: 15; J: TRBJ2-7; V: TRBV7-2; CDR3: CASSARGGQLFEQYF
size: many; length: 13; J: TRBJ1-1; V: TRBV5-1; CDR3: CASSAPANTEAFF
size: few; length: 14; J: TRBJ1-2; V: TRBV28; CDR3: CASSSSGVDYGYTF
size: many; length: 14; J: TRBJ2-1; V: TRBV20-1; CDR3: CSAFGQGALDEQFF